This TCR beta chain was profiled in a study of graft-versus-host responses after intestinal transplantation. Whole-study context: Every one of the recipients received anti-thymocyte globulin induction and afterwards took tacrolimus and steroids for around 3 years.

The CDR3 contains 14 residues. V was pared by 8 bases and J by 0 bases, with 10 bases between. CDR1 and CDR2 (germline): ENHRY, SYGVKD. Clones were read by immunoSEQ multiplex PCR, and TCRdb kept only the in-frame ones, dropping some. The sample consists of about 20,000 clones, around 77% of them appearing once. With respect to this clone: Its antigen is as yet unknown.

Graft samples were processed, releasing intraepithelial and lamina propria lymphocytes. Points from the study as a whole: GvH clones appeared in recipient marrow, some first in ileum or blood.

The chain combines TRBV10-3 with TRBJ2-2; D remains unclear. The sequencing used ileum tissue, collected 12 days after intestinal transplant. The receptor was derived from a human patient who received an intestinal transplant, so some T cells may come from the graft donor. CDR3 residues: CAISLAANTGELFF. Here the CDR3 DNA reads TGTGCCATCTCTTTGGCGGCGAACACCGGGGAGCTGTTTTTT.